Each of the 25 T cell receptor beta chains below was sequenced from the same sample in a study of cytomegalovirus exposure and HLA in healthy donors. The PCR contained 60 Vbeta and 13 Jbeta primers. Profiled with immunoSEQ multiplex PCR; TCRdb holds only in-frame clones, not every one. In the table there are under 170,000 clones, around 79% of which are singletons. The sequenced sample consisted of PBMCs. The receptors originated from a human donor in good health.

The chain employs TRBV4-1 and TRBJ2-1; 10 bases are a match to TRBD2. This CDR3 spans 16 amino acids. V gave up 1 base and J gave up 8 bases; unmatched junction bases: 8. The V gene's germline CDR1 is MGHRA and CDR2 YSYEKL. Written as DNA, the CDR3 is TGCGCCAGCAGCCAAGGGGGGCTAGCGGGAGAATATGAGCAGTTCTTC. It specifies CASSQGGLAGEYEQFF.

CDR3 nucleotides: TGTGCCAGCAGTGACCCCCCGGGGGGGGCAACTAATGAAAAACTGTTTTTT. It translates to CASSDPPGGATNEKLFF. The chain has TRBV6-1 and TRBJ1-4, with D possibly being TRBD1 (5 bases). The CDR3 is made up of 17 amino acids. V lost 3 bases, J lost 0 bases, and 14 bases lay in between. CDR1 MNHNS and CDR2 SASEGT come from the germline V gene.

This chain uses TRBV6-1 with TRBJ1-4, with 9 bases identical to TRBD1. Trimming removed 2 bases from V and 5 bases from J; junction bases left unmatched: 6. In germline, CDR1 is MNHNS, CDR2 SASEGT. This CDR3 spans 16 amino acids. The CDR3 DNA sequence: TGTGCCAGCAGTGAAAGTGGGACAGGGTCAAATGAAAAACTGTTTTTT. It yields the protein CASSESGTGSNEKLFF.

The V gene is TRBV5-1, the J gene TRBJ2-7; TRBD2 agrees at 9 bases. This CDR3 comprises 13 residues. Trimming cost V 5 bases and J 5 bases; bases outside gene matches: 5. Looked up from germline, CDR1 is SGHRS and CDR2 is YFSETQ. The CDR3 DNA sequence: TGCGCCAGCAGGCGGGGGGGAGAAGACGAGCAGTACTTC. Translated, it gives CASRRGGEDEQYF. The full variable domain, with the rest looked up from reference TRBV5-1 and TRBJ2-7, is KAGVTQTPRYLIKTRGQQVTLSCSPISGHRSVSWYQQTPGQGLQFLFEYFSETQRNKGNFPGRFSGRQFSNSRSEMNVSTLELGDSALYLCASRRGGEDEQYFGPGTRLTVT.

The genes are TRBV19 and TRBJ2-3, with D possibly being TRBD1 (6 bases). V gave up 4 bases and J gave up 2 bases, with 16 bases separating them. The CDR3 length is 16 residues. Germline CDR1 and CDR2: LNHDA and SQIVND (reference sequence). The CDR3 protein is CASSTRAAGVTDTQYF. The CDR3 nucleotides are TGTGCCAGTAGTACAAGGGCGGCAGGGGTCACAGATACGCAGTATTTT. Full variable domain (remainder filled in from reference TRBV19 and TRBJ2-3): DGGITQSPKYLFRKEGQNVTLSCEQNLNHDAMYWYRQDPGQGLRLIYYSQIVNDFQKGDIAEGYSVSREKKESFPLTVTSAQKNPTAFYLCASSTRAAGVTDTQYFGPGTRLTVL.

V usage is TRBV10-3 and J usage is TRBJ1-2, with 8 bases matching TRBD1. Trimming took 10 bases from V and 4 from J; bases not matched to a gene: 14. This CDR3 region has 15 residues. Germline V gives CDR1 ENHRY, CDR2 SYGVKD. The CDR3, as DNA: TGTGCCACCACCACAGGGGGAGTAACCCTCTATGGCTACACCTTC. Translating it yields CATTTGGVTLYGYTF.

In its sample, this clone was seen a few times. V is TRBV5-1 and J is TRBJ2-5; 8 nucleotides line up with TRBD2. Germline CDR1 reads SGHRS; CDR2 reads YFSETQ. This CDR3 region has 14 residues. The ends lost 4 bases at V and 5 bases at J; junction bases unmatched: 7. The DNA for the CDR3 is TGCGCCAGCAGCAGCGGGGGAAAGGGGGAGACCCAGTACTTC. As protein: CASSSGGKGETQYF.

V gene TRBV9 combines with J gene TRBJ1-2; 8 bases align to TRBD1. This CDR3 spans 16 amino acids. The germline CDR1 and CDR2 sequences are SGDLS and YYNGEE. V dropped 4 bases and J dropped 2; count of bases not matched to a gene: 10. CDR3 residues: CASSSGPDRANYGYTF. CDR3 nucleotides: TGTGCCAGCAGCTCTGGCCCGGACAGGGCCAACTATGGCTACACCTTC.

The chain employs TRBV15 and TRBJ1-2; 10 positions match TRBD1. V was pared by 1 base and J by 4 bases, with 3 bases of the junction left unmatched. This CDR3 comprises 15 residues. Germline lookup yields CDR1 LNHNV and CDR2 YYDKDF (reference sequence). The CDR3 nucleotides read TGTGCCACCAGCAGAGGACAGGGGGCGACCTATGGCTACACCTTC. Translated: CATSRGQGATYGYTF.

The V gene is TRBV4-2, the J gene TRBJ2-3, with a weak D call TRBD2 (5 bases). The V end lost 4 bases, the J end lost 4 bases, and 6 bases lay between the germline ends. The CDR3 covers 12 residues. Germline CDR1 and CDR2: LGHNA and YNFKEQ. In DNA form, the CDR3 reads TGTGCCAGCAGCCGGAGGTCAGATACGCAGTATTTT. This codes for CASSRRSDTQYF.

This clone showed up just once. The CDR3 coding sequence is TGTGCCAGCAGCTTAAGGCAGGACTACACTGAAGCTTTCTTT. It specifies CASSLRQDYTEAFF. The V and J genes are TRBV7-9 and TRBJ1-1; D unclear. There are 14 residues in the CDR3. With 2 bases removed from V and 3 bases from J, the gap between germline ends came to 10 bases. Looked up from germline, CDR1 is SEHNR and CDR2 is FQNEAQ (reference sequence).

The gene calls are TRBV10-3 and TRBJ2-7; D is perhaps TRBD1 (5 bases). Germline V gene lookup returns CDR1 ENHRY and CDR2 SYGVKD. Trimming removed 4 bases from V and 3 bases from J, with 13 bases in between. This CDR3 contains 14 residues. The DNA for the CDR3 is TGTGCCATCAGTGTCGGGCAGGGTAACTACGAGCAGTACTTC. Its protein product is CAISVGQGNYEQYF.

The chain carries TRBV6-1 and TRBJ2-7; TRBD2 might be the D (5 bases). Germline CDR1 and CDR2: MNHNS and SASEGT. This CDR3 has 15 residues. The V end lost 3 bases, the J end lost 5 bases, and 17 bases lay between the germline ends. CDR3 residues: CASSDQGRGAHEQYF. The CDR3 region has the DNA TGTGCCAGCAGTGACCAAGGACGGGGTGCCCACGAGCAGTACTTC.

Only a few counts were recorded for this clone. This chain joins TRBV6-1 and TRBJ1-3, with a tentative D call TRBD1 (5 bases). CDR1 is MNHNS, CDR2 SASEGT, per germline. V was cut by 6 bases and J by 0 bases, with 12 bases left in between. CDR3 length equals 15 residues. Here the CDR3 DNA reads TGTGCCAGCAGGCCAATAGGGGCCTCTGGAAACACCATATATTTT. This encodes CASRPIGASGNTIYF.

The chain is built from TRBV28 and TRBJ2-3, with D possibly matching TRBD1 (6 bases). Germline V gene lookup returns CDR1 MDHEN and CDR2 SYDVKM. This CDR3 has 14 residues. The V and J ends lost 5 bases and 2 bases respectively, with 11 bases between them. The CDR3 loop is CASSPRDITDTQYF. The CDR3 DNA sequence: TGTGCCAGCAGTCCAAGGGACATCACAGATACGCAGTATTTT.

The gene calls are TRBV7-6 and TRBJ2-7, with TRBD2 matching over 13 bases. In germline, CDR1 is SGHVS, CDR2 FNYEAQ. J was trimmed by 2 bases and V by 1 base; bases with no gene match: 2. The CDR3 loop spans 16 amino acids. The CDR3, as DNA: TGTGCCAGCAGCTTAGGAGGGACTAGCGGGACCTACGAGCAGTACTTC. This encodes CASSLGGTSGTYEQYF.

This rearrangement joins TRBV30 to TRBJ1-1; maybe TRBD1 (6 bases). Germline V lookup: CDR1 GTSNPN, CDR2 SVGIG (reference sequence). The CDR3 totals 13 residues. V lost 4 bases and J 3 bases, leaving 12 bases between the germline ends. CDR3 sequence (DNA): TGTGCCTGGATTCAGGGGAAATACACTGAAGCTTTCTTT. Amino acid sequence: CAWIQGKYTEAFF.

This chain links TRBV2 with TRBJ2-1, with 10 bases aligning to TRBD2. This CDR3 region has 12 residues. V gave up 5 bases and J gave up 11 bases; unmatched junction bases: 3. CDR1 and CDR2 (germline): SNHLY, FYNNEI. CDR3 bases: TGTGCCAGCAGTAGGACTAGCGGTAAGCAGTTCTTC. Residues: CASSRTSGKQFF.

The rearrangement links TRBV7-9 to TRBJ2-3, with unresolved D. Germline V gives CDR1 SEHNR, CDR2 FQNEAQ (reference sequence). The CDR3 loop spans 13 amino acids. The V end lost 2 bases, the J end lost 4 bases, and 7 bases lay between the germline ends. CDR3 region: CASSLREADTQYF. CDR3 DNA: TGTGCCAGCAGCTTACGAGAGGCAGATACGCAGTATTTT.

This clone was seen only once. The chain combines TRBV27 with TRBJ2-7; 8 positions match TRBD1. Germline assignment: CDR1 MNHEY and CDR2 SMNVEV (reference sequence). This CDR3 spans 14 amino acids. The V gene end was trimmed by 4 bases and the J gene end by 5 bases; junction bases not matched to a gene: 7. The CDR3 protein is CASSWTGTTDEQYF. The CDR3 coding sequence is TGTGCCAGCAGTTGGACAGGGACCACGGACGAGCAGTACTTC.

The chain carries TRBV19 and TRBJ1-5; tentative D call: TRBD1 (6 bases). The V gene's germline CDR1 is LNHDA and CDR2 SQIVND (reference sequence). CDR3 length: 16 amino acids. V lost 3 bases and J 1 base, leaving 13 bases between the germline ends. The DNA of the CDR3 is TGTGCCAGTAGTATGCGCCTTGGACAGAGCAATCAGCCCCAGCATTTT. Amino acid sequence: CASSMRLGQSNQPQHF.

This chain joins TRBV27 and TRBJ2-1; 14 bases fit TRBD2. Germline assignment: CDR1 MNHEY and CDR2 SMNVEV (reference sequence). After removal of 5 bases from V and 9 bases from J, the junction contained 6 bases not matched to a gene. The CDR3 has 15 amino acids. Here the CDR3 DNA reads TGTGCCAGCAGTCCTCGACTAGCGGGAGGGCCTGAGCAGTTCTTC. Protein: CASSPRLAGGPEQFF.

This chain connects TRBV2 to TRBJ1-6; unclear D gene. CDR1 and CDR2 from the germline V gene are SNHLY and FYNNEI. CDR3 length: 14 residues. Trimming took 4 bases from V and 1 from J, leaving 5 bases between them. CDR3 nucleotide sequence: TGTGCCAGCAGTGGCGGGTCCTATAATTCACCCCTCCACTTT. It codes for CASSGGSYNSPLHF.

A few counts support this clone. The genes are TRBV6-5 and TRBJ2-1, with 9 bases fitting TRBD1. After removal of 0 bases from V and 9 bases from J, the junction contained 0 bases not matched to a gene. Germline V CDR1 and CDR2: MNHEY, SVGAGI. The CDR3 consists of 13 residues. The CDR3 DNA is TGTGCCAGCAGTTACTCGGACAGGGGTGAGCAGTTCTTC. The encoded protein is CASSYSDRGEQFF.

This clone was seen a few times. V and J are TRBV5-3 and TRBJ2-1; 7 nucleotides line up with TRBD2. TRBV5-3 is filed as an ORF, its function uncertain. CDR3 length: 18 residues. Trimming removed 6 bases from V and 3 bases from J; junction bases left unmatched: 18. The CDR3 DNA reads TGTGCCAGAACTGAAAAACGAACCGGGACTAACCACTACAATGAGCAGTTCTTC. This sequence encodes CARTEKRTGTNHYNEQFF.